A single sample gave rise to the 17 T cell receptor beta chains below, sequenced in a study of Ad26.COV2.S vaccination and SARS-CoV-2 variants. The repertoire was sequenced with immunoSEQ multiplex PCR; TCRdb's copy has only in-frame clones and lacks some. The table shows about 390,000 clones, with 75% to 90% occurring only once. Treatment: 15 to 20 received Ad26.COV2.S at low or high dose, single or two shots; 5 received placebo; per-sample allocation not given. Sampling was done on day 63 after the first vaccine or placebo injection. The sample was peripheral blood, taken in a trial of Ad26.COV2.S vaccine versus placebo. The receptors come from a person aged 18-65 years who received the Ad26.COV2.S COVID-19 vaccine or a placebo.

The chain couples TRBV7-8 to TRBJ2-3, with D perhaps matching TRBD1 or TRBD2 (6 bases each). V was shortened by 5 bases and J by 0 bases, with 21 bases between the two germline ends. Germline V lookup: CDR1 SGHVS, CDR2 FQNEAQ. The CDR3 totals 18 residues. The CDR3 loop reads CASSPVFWGASSTDTQYF. The CDR3 DNA sequence: TGTGCCAGCAGCCCCGTTTTCTGGGGGGCCTCTAGCACAGATACGCAGTATTTT.

The rearrangement uses TRBV18 and TRBJ2-7; TRBD1 agrees at 8 bases. The junction had 8 bases not matched to a gene; V was cut back by 6 bases and J by 4 bases. The CDR3 consists of 14 residues. In germline, CDR1 is KGHSH, CDR2 LQKENI. The chain's CDR3 is CASSSGDRIYEQYF. CDR3 DNA: TGTGCCAGCTCCTCCGGGGACAGGATATACGAGCAGTACTTC.

This clone came up once. The chain uses TRBV7-9 and TRBJ1-1; D might be TRBD1 (6 bases). The CDR3 extends over 15 amino acids. CDR1 is SEHNR, CDR2 FQNEAQ, per germline (reference sequence). The germline V and J ends were trimmed by 6 bases and 3 bases, with 17 bases remaining between them. The CDR3 DNA is TGTGCCAGCAGATACTCCCGAGGGGGTGACACTGAAGCTTTCTTT. Amino acid sequence: CASRYSRGGDTEAFF.

V usage is TRBV9 and J usage is TRBJ1-2; TRBD1 aligns across 8 bases. This CDR3 spans 17 amino acids. The ends lost 1 base at V and 8 bases at J; junction bases unmatched: 16. CDR1 is SGDLS and CDR2 is YYNGEE in the germline V gene. DNA for the CDR3: TGTGCCAGCAGCGTATCCCCCTCAACAGGGGGGGGCAGGGGCTACACCTTC. This encodes CASSVSPSTGGGRGYTF.

This chain joins TRBV3-1 (or the pseudogene TRBV3-2) and TRBJ2-7, with 12 bases that match TRBD2. The CDR3 runs to 13 residues. The V gene end was trimmed by 4 bases and the J gene end by 11 bases; junction bases not matched to a gene: 6. Germline CDR1 is LGHDT and CDR2 is YNNKEL (reference sequence). The CDR3 nucleotides read TGTGCCAGCAGCCTCCGGACTAGCGGGGCGGAGTACTTC. Translating gives CASSLRTSGAEYF.

This chain links TRBV4-2 with TRBJ1-2; D not certain. Trimming stripped 2 bases from V and 5 bases from J, with 6 bases between. Germline lookup yields CDR1 LGHNA and CDR2 YNFKEQ. This CDR3 region has 12 residues. The CDR3 here is CASSQSEYGYTF. DNA of the CDR3: TGTGCCAGCAGCCAATCAGAATATGGCTACACCTTC.

This sequence joins TRBV2 and TRBJ2-1, with 9 bases fitting TRBD2. V was pared by 6 bases and J by 3 bases, with 18 bases of the junction left unmatched. The CDR3 length is 19 residues. Germline V CDR1 and CDR2: SNHLY, FYNNEI. CDR3 residues: CASREPLPRGGDFYNEQFF. The DNA for the CDR3 is TGTGCCAGCAGGGAGCCTCTACCGCGGGGGGGCGATTTCTACAATGAGCAGTTCTTC.

The gene calls are TRBV10-3 and TRBJ1-1, with a possible D match to TRBD1 (5 bases). Trimming cost V 8 bases and J 3 bases, with 16 bases left between them. Per the germline V gene, CDR1 is ENHRY and CDR2 is SYGVKD. The CDR3 is 14 amino acids. The CDR3 is CAIRRARGDTEAFF. The CDR3 DNA follows: TGTGCCATCCGGAGGGCTCGGGGGGACACTGAAGCTTTCTTT.

This clone was seen a single time. The chain links TRBV6-5 to TRBJ2-2; the match to TRBD1 covers 7 bases. The CDR3 has 15 amino acids. V was pared by 5 bases and J by 2 bases, with 5 bases of the junction left unmatched. Looked up from germline, CDR1 is MNHEY and CDR2 is SVGAGI. The CDR3 region has the DNA TGTGCCAGCAGTCCCGGGACAGATAACACCGGGGAGCTGTTTTTT. This translates into CASSPGTDNTGELFF.

The chain recombines TRBV4-1 with TRBJ1-1; D gene uncertain. The CDR3 spans 13 residues. The germline V and J ends were trimmed by 7 bases and 6 bases, with 15 bases remaining between them. Germline V gene data show CDR1 as MGHRA and CDR2 as YSYEKL. The CDR3 protein is CASNNLFSSEAFF. The CDR3 DNA follows: TGCGCCAGCAATAACTTGTTTTCATCTGAAGCTTTCTTT.

The CDR3 loop is CASSPTSGGSHRWYF. The CDR3 nucleotides are TGTGCCAGCAGTCCCACTAGCGGGGGGTCCCACCGTTGGTACTTC. This rearrangement joins TRBV7-9 to TRBJ2-5; 12 bases map to TRBD2. The V segment lost 6 bases and the J segment 13 bases; nucleotides outside the gene matches: 15. The CDR3 runs to 15 residues. CDR1 and CDR2 from the germline V gene are SEHNR and FQNEAQ (reference sequence).

The genes are TRBV2 and TRBJ1-2; D not resolved. Per the germline V gene, CDR1 is SNHLY and CDR2 is FYNNEI. The V end lost 9 bases, the J end lost 4 bases, and 15 bases lay between the germline ends. There are 13 residues in the CDR3. CDR3 amino acids: CARSKTNLYGYTF. DNA for the CDR3: TGTGCCAGATCTAAAACGAATCTCTATGGCTACACCTTC.

V is TRBV4-1 and J is TRBJ1-5; 7 bases are a match to TRBD1. J was trimmed by 2 bases and V by 3 bases; bases with no gene match: 7. The CDR3 sequence is 16 residues long. In germline, CDR1 is MGHRA, CDR2 YSYEKL. CDR3 sequence (DNA): TGCGCCAGCAGCCAGCCGGGACAGTGGGGCAATCAGCCCCAGCATTTT. Protein: CASSQPGQWGNQPQHF.

V is TRBV5-1 and J is TRBJ1-2, with TRBD1 as a possible D gene (5 bases). CDR3 length equals 19 residues. In germline, CDR1 is SGHRS, CDR2 YFSETQ. V shed 1 base and J shed 2 bases, with 24 bases lying between them. The CDR3 reads CASSLYTGPMQGINYGYTF. CDR3 bases: TGCGCCAGCAGCTTGTATACCGGCCCCATGCAGGGCATAAACTATGGCTACACCTTC.

V and J are TRBV6-5 and TRBJ1-1; a weak D match, TRBD1 (6 bases). The CDR3 is made up of 14 amino acids. The germline V gene has CDR1 MNHEY and CDR2 SVGAGI. Trimming removed 7 bases at V and 0 bases at J, with 12 bases between. In nucleotides, the CDR3 is TGTGCCAGCATTCAGGACAGACTGAACACTGAAGCTTTCTTT. It codes for CASIQDRLNTEAFF.

This clone was seen a handful of times. The V gene is TRBV6-5, the J gene TRBJ1-5, with 7 bases fitting TRBD1. This CDR3 contains 15 residues. Trimming took 6 bases from V and 3 from J; bases not matched to a gene: 8. Germline loops: CDR1 MNHEY, CDR2 SVGAGI. The CDR3 reads CASRGDRGANQPQHF. CDR3 bases: TGTGCCAGCAGGGGGGACAGAGGGGCCAATCAGCCCCAGCATTTT.

This clone has only one observation. The chain links TRBV19 to TRBJ2-3; TRBD2 agrees at 8 bases. The CDR3 has 16 residues. Trimming at V came to 1 base and at J to 0 bases, leaving 3 bases not matched to a gene. Germline-derived CDR1 and CDR2 are LNHDA and SQIVND (reference sequence). CDR3 coding DNA: TGTGCCAGTAGTATAGGGGAGCGGGGGAGCACAGATACGCAGTATTTT. Encoded protein: CASSIGERGSTDTQYF. Complete variable domain (other parts from reference TRBV19 and TRBJ2-3): DGGITQSPKYLFRKEGQNVTLSCEQNLNHDAMYWYRQDPGQGLRLIYYSQIVNDFQKGDIAEGYSVSREKKESFPLTVTSAQKNPTAFYLCASSIGERGSTDTQYFGPGTRLTVL.